These 32 T cell receptor beta chains originate from one sample sequenced in a study of shared clonotypes between healthy human individuals. Assay used: immunoSEQ multiplex PCR; TCRdb lists only in-frame clones, some missing. The data show over 1.4 million clones, approximately 97% seen once. Sequenced input: naive CD4+ T cells sorted from blood. Subset reported: CD45RA+ positively selected. Every receptor here comes from a young man in good health.

V gene TRBV7-9 combines with J gene TRBJ2-1; no definite D call. CDR1 SEHNR and CDR2 FQNEAQ come from the germline V gene (reference sequence). This CDR3 contains 16 residues. Trimming left V 3 bases short and J 10 bases short, with 22 bases between. The DNA for the CDR3 is TGTGCCAGCAGCTTTATGCCAGAGTTGTCCCAATACGAGCAGTTCTTC. It encodes CASSFMPELSQYEQFF. The variable domain in full, with the rest retrieved from reference TRBV7-9 and TRBJ2-1, is DTGVSQNPRHKITKRGQNVTFRCDPISEHNRLYWYRQTLGQGPEFLTYFQNEAQLEKSRLLSDRFSAERPKGSFSTLEIQRTEQGDSAMYLCASSFMPELSQYEQFFGPGTRLTVL.

The V gene is TRBV7-2, the J gene TRBJ2-7; D uncertain. The V end lost 5 bases, the J end lost 6 bases, and 8 bases lay between the germline ends. The germline CDR1 and CDR2 sequences are SGHTA and FQGNSA. The CDR3 is 11 residues long. The CDR3 spells CASSQYSEQYF. CDR3 DNA sequence: TGTGCCAGCAGCCAATATAGCGAGCAGTACTTC.

The chain recombines TRBV5-6 with TRBJ1-1; D ambiguous. V lost 0 bases and J lost 1, with 7 bases in between. The V gene's germline CDR1 is SGHDT and CDR2 YYEEEE. The CDR3 sequence is 14 residues long. The CDR3 spells CASSLAGANTEAFF. CDR3 coding DNA: TGTGCCAGCAGCTTGGCAGGTGCGAACACTGAAGCTTTCTTT.

V and J are TRBV18 and TRBJ1-2; a weak D match, TRBD1 (5 bases). V was clipped by 1 base and J by 3 bases, with 15 bases between them. Looked up from germline, CDR1 is KGHSH and CDR2 is LQKENI. CDR3 length: 16 amino acids. Here the CDR3 DNA reads TGTGCCAGCTCACCACTGGCAGGGATCCGAGACTATGGCTACACCTTC. Translated: CASSPLAGIRDYGYTF.

The chain is built from TRBV7-9 and TRBJ1-1; D unclear. Trimming removed 3 bases from V and 8 bases from J, with 13 bases in between. The CDR3 runs 13 residues. CDR1 is SEHNR and CDR2 is FQNEAQ in the germline V gene (reference sequence). This chain's CDR3 is CASSFNWGAEAFF. The CDR3 coding sequence is TGTGCCAGCAGCTTCAATTGGGGTGCAGAAGCTTTCTTT.

Of note for this clone: Other DNA sequences within the sample encode an identical CDR3. This chain joins TRBV20-1 and TRBJ2-1; the D is unclear. The ends were cut back, 4 bases at V and 7 bases at J, with 5 bases in the middle. Germline V gene data show CDR1 as DFQATT and CDR2 as SNEGSKA (reference sequence). There are 10 residues in the CDR3. This chain's CDR3 is CSATGNEQFF. DNA of the CDR3: TGCAGTGCTACCGGGAATGAGCAGTTCTTC.

This chain uses TRBV2 with TRBJ1-1, with D unclear. Germline assignment: CDR1 SNHLY and CDR2 FYNNEI. The CDR3 consists of 13 residues. V lost 1 base and J 6 bases, leaving 9 bases between the germline ends. The CDR3 coding sequence is TGTGCCAGCAGTGAAGATCGAGGGTCTGAAGCTTTCTTT. Amino acids: CASSEDRGSEAFF. Together with reference TRBV2 and TRBJ1-1, the CDR3 gives the full variable domain: EPEVTQTPSHQVTQMGQEVILRCVPISNHLYFYWYRQILGQKVEFLVSFYNNEISEKSEIFDDQFSVERPDGSNFTLKIRSTKLEDSAMYFCASSEDRGSEAFFGQGTRLTVV.

As concerns this clone: The sample has other DNA sequences that encode this CDR3 too. The V and J genes are TRBV15 and TRBJ1-3; D remains ambiguous. V lost 0 bases to trimming and J lost 0 bases, with 6 bases between them. This CDR3 has 15 residues. Germline V lookup: CDR1 LNHNV, CDR2 YYDKDF (reference sequence). The chain's CDR3 is CATSRDAGSGNTIYF. The CDR3 bases are TGTGCCACCAGCAGAGATGCTGGCTCTGGAAACACCATATATTTT.

This clone was seen once. The J gene is TRBJ2-1, the V gene TRBV14; weak D call: TRBD1 (6 bases). From germline, CDR1 is SGHDN and CDR2 FVKESK. The CDR3 totals 15 residues. Deletions cut 6 bases from V and 6 bases from J, with 18 bases between. The CDR3 DNA reads TGTGCCAGCAGACGACAAAACAGGGCCCCCAATGAGCAGTTCTTC. Protein: CASRRQNRAPNEQFF.

The V and J genes are TRBV30 and TRBJ2-2; the D gene is possibly TRBD1 (5 bases). Trimming left V 3 bases short and J 3 bases short, with 11 bases between. This CDR3 is built from 14 residues. Germline V gives CDR1 GTSNPN, CDR2 SVGIG (reference sequence). CDR3 loop: CAWRLQGDTGELFF. CDR3 in DNA: TGTGCCTGGAGGCTTCAGGGTGACACCGGGGAGCTGTTTTTT.

The chain has TRBV2 and TRBJ1-5; 9 nucleotides align to TRBD1. Germline V lookup: CDR1 SNHLY, CDR2 FYNNEI. There are 13 residues in the CDR3. Trimming removed 10 bases from V and 2 bases from J; junction bases left unmatched: 3. DNA of the CDR3: TGTGCCACTGGACAGGGGCGCAATCAGCCCCAGCATTTT. This codes for CATGQGRNQPQHF.

This chain connects TRBV5-1 to TRBJ2-7, with TRBD1 as a possible D gene (6 bases). CDR1 is SGHRS, CDR2 YFSETQ, per germline. The CDR3 runs to 17 residues. Trimming took 0 bases from V and 1 from J, leaving 17 bases between them. CDR3 sequence reads: CASSLVGGSPKSYEQYF. CDR3 nucleotide sequence: TGCGCCAGCAGCTTGGTAGGGGGTAGCCCCAAATCCTACGAGCAGTACTTC.

This sequence joins TRBV29-1 and TRBJ2-7; D remains ambiguous. V gave up 1 base and J gave up 5 bases, with 6 bases separating them. This CDR3 spans 11 amino acids. The germline gives CDR1 SQVTM, CDR2 ANQGSEA. CDR3 sequence reads: CSVEVINEQYF. The CDR3 DNA is TGCAGCGTTGAAGTGATAAACGAGCAGTACTTC.

The sample holds one count of this clone. V gene TRBV5-1 combines with J gene TRBJ1-5; D is possibly TRBD1 (5 bases). Trimming stripped 4 bases from V and 6 bases from J, with 20 bases between. The CDR3 covers 16 residues. Germline V gene data show CDR1 as SGHRS and CDR2 as YFSETQ. The CDR3 here is CASSPDYAGGGQPQHF. DNA for the CDR3: TGCGCCAGCAGCCCGGATTACGCGGGGGGTGGTCAGCCCCAGCATTTT. Using reference TRBV5-1 and TRBJ1-5 for the parts outside the CDR3, the full variable domain is KAGVTQTPRYLIKTRGQQVTLSCSPISGHRSVSWYQQTPGQGLQFLFEYFSETQRNKGNFPGRFSGRQFSNSRSEMNVSTLELGDSALYLCASSPDYAGGGQPQHFGDGTRLSIL.

The gene calls are TRBV30 and TRBJ2-7, with D perhaps given as TRBD1 or TRBD2 (5 bases each). Germline CDR1 and CDR2: GTSNPN and SVGIG (reference sequence). The V gene lost 4 bases and the J gene lost 6 bases, with 22 bases spanning the gap. The CDR3 is 15 residues long. The CDR3 loop reads CAWTKGWGSPTEQYF. The CDR3 DNA is TGTGCCTGGACCAAGGGGTGGGGGAGTCCCACCGAGCAGTACTTC.

The genes are TRBV19 and TRBJ2-1; D is possibly TRBD2 (6 bases). V dropped 5 bases and J dropped 4 bases, with 12 bases sitting between them. Looked up from germline, CDR1 is LNHDA and CDR2 is SQIVND (reference sequence). There are 14 residues in the CDR3. The CDR3 loop reads CASSAREKYNEQFF. For the CDR3, the DNA is TGTGCCAGTAGTGCCCGGGAGAAATACAATGAGCAGTTCTTC. Filled out from reference TRBV19 and TRBJ2-1, the complete variable domain reads DGGITQSPKYLFRKEGQNVTLSCEQNLNHDAMYWYRQDPGQGLRLIYYSQIVNDFQKGDIAEGYSVSREKKESFPLTVTSAQKNPTAFYLCASSAREKYNEQFFGPGTRLTVL.

This sequence joins TRBV6-5 and TRBJ1-2, with D tentatively TRBD1 (5 bases). CDR1 MNHEY and CDR2 SVGAGI come from the germline V gene. The V end lost 2 bases, the J end lost 5 bases, and 15 bases lay between the germline ends. The CDR3 runs to 15 residues. In DNA, the CDR3 is TGTGCCAGCAGTTACCTAGCTGGGACGAGGTATGGCTACACCTTC. Residues: CASSYLAGTRYGYTF.

V and J are TRBV29-1 and TRBJ2-2, with D possibly matching TRBD1 (5 bases). The CDR3 totals 13 residues. Germline CDR1 is SQVTM and CDR2 is ANQGSEA. Trimming removed 4 bases from V and 6 bases from J, with 12 bases in between. CDR3 sequence (DNA): TGCAGCGTTGGGCACAGGTGGTCCGGGGAGCTGTTTTTT. This sequence encodes CSVGHRWSGELFF.

The V and J genes are TRBV5-1 and TRBJ1-2; maybe TRBD1 (5 bases). Germline lookup yields CDR1 SGHRS and CDR2 YFSETQ. The CDR3 is 14 amino acids. Deletions cut 2 bases from V and 8 bases from J, with 16 bases between. CDR3: CASSFRDSGWGYTF. The CDR3 DNA is TGCGCCAGCAGCTTCAGGGACTCGGGCTGGGGCTACACCTTC.

V usage is TRBV18 and J usage is TRBJ2-5, with 8 bases matching TRBD1. The germline V gene has CDR1 KGHSH and CDR2 LQKENI. The J segment lost 2 bases and the V segment lost 2 bases, leaving 10 bases of the junction unmatched. This CDR3 region has 17 residues. This chain's CDR3 is CASSPKGQASFQETQYF. The CDR3 DNA reads as TGTGCCAGCTCACCAAAGGGACAGGCTAGTTTTCAAGAGACCCAGTACTTC.

The genes are TRBV6-6 and TRBJ1-4; TRBD1 matches 10 bases. This CDR3 comprises 15 residues. V lost 5 bases and J lost 4; bases outside the gene matches: 4. Germline-derived CDR1 and CDR2 are MNHNY and SVGAGI (reference sequence). CDR3 sequence (DNA): TGTGCCAGCAGTCGCGGGACAGGGGTTAATGAAAAACTGTTTTTT. Translating it yields CASSRGTGVNEKLFF.

The chain couples TRBV4-3 to TRBJ1-1, with D possibly matching TRBD1 (5 bases). Trimming took off 1 base at V and 10 bases at J, with 16 bases between the two ends. From germline, CDR1 is LGHNA and CDR2 YSLEER. The CDR3 is made up of 14 amino acids. The CDR3 region has the DNA TGCGCCAGCAGCCAAGGAAGGGACTCAGCGGGAGCTTTCTTT. Translating gives CASSQGRDSAGAFF.

A note on this clone: This CDR3 is also generated by other DNA sequences in the sample. CDR3 DNA sequence: TGTGCCAGCAGTCAAGGGGGAGAGACCCAGTACTTC. Its protein product is CASSQGGETQYF. The chain combines TRBV7-6 with TRBJ2-5, with D perhaps TRBD1 (6 bases). Trimming pared 6 bases from V and 4 bases from J, leaving 9 bases between. The V gene's germline CDR1 is SGHVS and CDR2 FNYEAQ. This CDR3 has 12 amino acids.

The chain carries TRBV27 and TRBJ2-7; the match to TRBD2 covers 7 bases. This CDR3 has 16 residues. Per the germline V gene, CDR1 is MNHEY and CDR2 is SMNVEV (reference sequence). V trimming: 4 bases; J trimming: 5 bases; junction bases outside the gene matches: 14. The CDR3 nucleotides are TGTGCCAGCAGTTCAAAAAGCGGGATTAAGAGGAACGAGCAGTACTTC. This sequence encodes CASSSKSGIKRNEQYF.

V and J are TRBV2 and TRBJ2-7; no firm D call. This CDR3 has 13 residues. With 8 bases removed from V and 0 bases from J, the gap between germline ends came to 11 bases. The germline V gene encodes CDR1 SNHLY and CDR2 FYNNEI. CDR3 residues: CASLYRSSYEQYF. The CDR3 DNA is TGTGCCAGCTTATACCGGAGCTCCTACGAGCAGTACTTC.

This chain connects TRBV7-6 to TRBJ1-1; D might be TRBD1 (5 bases). This CDR3 is 13 amino acids long. Between the trimmed V and J ends, which lost 9 bases and 1 base, there was a span of 12 bases. Per germline, CDR1 SGHVS and CDR2 FNYEAQ. CDR3 coding DNA: TGTGCCAGTAGAAGGGACTCGAACACTGAAGCTTTCTTT. Translation gives CASRRDSNTEAFF.

The rearrangement joins TRBV14 to TRBJ2-7, with D unresolved. Germline CDR1 and CDR2: SGHDN and FVKESK. V lost 4 bases, J lost 2 bases, and 15 bases lay in between. CDR3 size: 15 residues. CDR3 residues: CASSPRAPVPYEQYF. The CDR3 nucleotides are TGTGCCAGCAGCCCGAGAGCTCCTGTCCCCTACGAGCAGTACTTC.

DNA of the CDR3: TGTGCCAGCAGGCGGGGATTAGAAGCTTTCTTT. Its translation is CASRRGLEAFF. The chain employs TRBV21-1 and TRBJ1-1. TRBV21-1 counts as a pseudogene. CDR3 length: 11 residues.

This clone was seen only once. This sequence joins TRBV7-9 and TRBJ2-2; D unresolved. Germline V lookup: CDR1 SEHNR, CDR2 FQNEAQ (reference sequence). V shed 7 bases and J shed 3 bases, with 21 bases lying between them. The CDR3 extends over 17 amino acids. The CDR3 spells CASTPWAKRDDTGELFF. The CDR3 region has the DNA TGTGCCAGCACCCCATGGGCTAAGCGCGACGACACCGGGGAGCTGTTTTTT.

This clone was seen a single time. V usage is TRBV5-1 and J usage is TRBJ2-4; D is perhaps TRBD1 or TRBD2 (5 bases each). The V gene lost 6 bases and the J gene lost 2 bases, with 9 bases spanning the gap. The CDR3 is 13 amino acids. Germline V gene sequence: CDR1 SGHRS, CDR2 YFSETQ. The CDR3 region has the DNA TGCGCCAGCAATGAGGGGTCCAAAAACATTCAGTACTTC. Translating it yields CASNEGSKNIQYF.

As regards this clone: This CDR3 is also generated by other DNA sequences in the sample. This rearrangement joins TRBV9 to TRBJ2-7; the match to TRBD2 covers 7 bases. V gave up 0 bases and J gave up 3 bases; unmatched junction bases: 3. CDR3 size: 14 residues. Per germline, CDR1 SGDLS and CDR2 YYNGEE. This chain's CDR3 is CASSVASGNYEQYF. Written as DNA, the CDR3 is TGTGCCAGCAGCGTAGCTAGCGGAAACTACGAGCAGTACTTC. Complete variable domain (other parts from reference TRBV9 and TRBJ2-7): DSGVTQTPKHLITATGQRVTLRCSPRSGDLSVYWYQQSLDQGLQFLIQYYNGEERAKGNILERFSAQQFPDLHSELNLSSLELGDSALYFCASSVASGNYEQYFGPGTRLTVT.

This sequence joins TRBV6-1 and TRBJ1-1, with D tentatively TRBD1 (5 bases). Germline V gives CDR1 MNHNS, CDR2 SASEGT. The ends were cut back, 3 bases at V and 5 bases at J, with 13 bases in the middle. The CDR3 loop spans 14 amino acids. The chain's CDR3 is CASSEWGDRTEAFF. CDR3 coding DNA: TGTGCCAGCAGTGAGTGGGGGGATAGGACTGAAGCTTTCTTT.